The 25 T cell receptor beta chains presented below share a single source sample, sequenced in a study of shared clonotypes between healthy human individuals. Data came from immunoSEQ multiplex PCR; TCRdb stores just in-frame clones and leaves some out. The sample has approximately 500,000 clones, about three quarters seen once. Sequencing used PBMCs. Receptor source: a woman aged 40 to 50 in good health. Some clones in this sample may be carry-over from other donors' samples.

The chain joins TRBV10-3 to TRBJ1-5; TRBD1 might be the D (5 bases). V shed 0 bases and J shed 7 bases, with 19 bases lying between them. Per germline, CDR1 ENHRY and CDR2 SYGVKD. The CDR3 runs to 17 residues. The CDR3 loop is CAISESEAAFWGQPQHF. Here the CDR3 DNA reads TGTGCCATCAGTGAGTCGGAGGCAGCCTTCTGGGGGCAGCCCCAGCATTTT.

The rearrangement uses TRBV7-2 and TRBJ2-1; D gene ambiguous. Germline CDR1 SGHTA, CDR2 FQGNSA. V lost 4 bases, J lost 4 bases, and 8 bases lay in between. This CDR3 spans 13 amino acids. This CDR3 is CASSSEVYNEQFF. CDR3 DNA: TGTGCCAGCAGCTCAGAGGTGTACAATGAGCAGTTCTTC.

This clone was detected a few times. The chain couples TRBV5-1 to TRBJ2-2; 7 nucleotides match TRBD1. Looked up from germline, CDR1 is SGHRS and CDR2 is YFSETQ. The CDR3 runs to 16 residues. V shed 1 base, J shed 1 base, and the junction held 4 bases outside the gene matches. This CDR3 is CASSLSAGGNTGELFF. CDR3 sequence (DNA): TGCGCCAGCAGCTTGTCGGCAGGGGGGAACACCGGGGAGCTGTTTTTT.

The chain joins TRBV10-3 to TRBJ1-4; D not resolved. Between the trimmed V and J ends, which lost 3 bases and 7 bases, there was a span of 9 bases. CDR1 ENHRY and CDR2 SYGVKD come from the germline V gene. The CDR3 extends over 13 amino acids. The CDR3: CAISDPKGEKLFF. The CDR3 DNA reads TGTGCCATCAGTGACCCTAAGGGTGAAAAACTGTTTTTT.

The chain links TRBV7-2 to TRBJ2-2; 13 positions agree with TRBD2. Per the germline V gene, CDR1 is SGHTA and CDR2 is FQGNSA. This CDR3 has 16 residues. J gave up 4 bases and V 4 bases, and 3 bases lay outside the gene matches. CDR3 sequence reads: CASSWTSGSVTGELFF. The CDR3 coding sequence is TGTGCCAGCAGCTGGACTAGCGGGAGCGTCACCGGGGAGCTGTTTTTT.

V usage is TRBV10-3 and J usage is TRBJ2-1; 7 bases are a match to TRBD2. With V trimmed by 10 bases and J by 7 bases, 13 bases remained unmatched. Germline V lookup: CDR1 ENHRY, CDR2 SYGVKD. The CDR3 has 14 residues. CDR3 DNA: TGTGCCACGATGATGGAGCGGGAAGTAAATGAGCAGTTCTTC. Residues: CATMMEREVNEQFF.

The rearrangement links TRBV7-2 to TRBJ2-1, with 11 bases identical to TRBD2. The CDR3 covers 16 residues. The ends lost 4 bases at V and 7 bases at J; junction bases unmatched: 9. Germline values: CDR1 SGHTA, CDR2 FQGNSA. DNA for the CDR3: TGTGCCAGCAGCTACTCCTTAGCGGGAGGGCGTAATGAGCAGTTCTTC. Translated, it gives CASSYSLAGGRNEQFF.

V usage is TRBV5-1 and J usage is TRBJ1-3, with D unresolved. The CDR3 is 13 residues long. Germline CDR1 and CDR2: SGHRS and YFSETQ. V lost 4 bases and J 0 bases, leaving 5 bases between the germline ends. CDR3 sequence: CASSRRSGNTIYF. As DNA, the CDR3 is TGCGCCAGCAGCCGTCGCTCTGGAAACACCATATATTTT.

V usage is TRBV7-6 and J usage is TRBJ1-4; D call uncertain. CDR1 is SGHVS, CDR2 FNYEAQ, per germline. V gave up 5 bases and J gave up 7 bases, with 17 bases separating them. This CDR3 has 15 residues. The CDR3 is CASSPTDMSGEKLFF. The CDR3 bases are TGTGCCAGCAGCCCCACAGACATGTCGGGTGAAAAACTGTTTTTT.

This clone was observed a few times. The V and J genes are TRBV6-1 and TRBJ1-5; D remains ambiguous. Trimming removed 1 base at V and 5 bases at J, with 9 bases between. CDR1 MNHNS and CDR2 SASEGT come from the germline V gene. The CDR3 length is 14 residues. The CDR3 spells CASSEVVGDQPQHF. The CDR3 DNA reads TGTGCCAGCAGTGAAGTTGTCGGAGATCAGCCCCAGCATTTT.

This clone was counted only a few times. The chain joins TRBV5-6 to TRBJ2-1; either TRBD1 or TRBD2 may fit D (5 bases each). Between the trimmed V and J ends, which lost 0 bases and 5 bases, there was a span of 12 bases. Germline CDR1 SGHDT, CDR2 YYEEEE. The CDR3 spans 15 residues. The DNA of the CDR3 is TGTGCCAGCAGCTTGGGACAGAGGGGAAACAATGAGCAGTTCTTC. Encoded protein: CASSLGQRGNNEQFF.

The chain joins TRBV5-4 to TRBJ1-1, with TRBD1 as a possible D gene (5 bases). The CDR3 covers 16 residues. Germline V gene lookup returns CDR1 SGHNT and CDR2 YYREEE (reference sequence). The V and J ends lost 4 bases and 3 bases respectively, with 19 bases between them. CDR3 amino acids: CASSSPVSGWDTEAFF. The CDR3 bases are TGTGCCAGCAGCAGTCCCGTTTCAGGGTGGGACACTGAAGCTTTCTTT.

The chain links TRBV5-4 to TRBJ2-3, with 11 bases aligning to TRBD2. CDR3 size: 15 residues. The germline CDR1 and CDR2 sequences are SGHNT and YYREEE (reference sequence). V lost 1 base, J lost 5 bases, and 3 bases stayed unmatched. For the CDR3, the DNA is TGTGCCAGCAGCTTGACTAGCGGGAGAGTAGATACGCAGTATTTT. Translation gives CASSLTSGRVDTQYF. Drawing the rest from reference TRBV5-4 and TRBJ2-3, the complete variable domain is ETGVTQSPTHLIKTRGQQVTLRCSSQSGHNTVSWYQQALGQGPQFIFQYYREEENGRGNFPPRFSGLQFPNYSSELNVNALELDDSALYLCASSLTSGRVDTQYFGPGTRLTVL.

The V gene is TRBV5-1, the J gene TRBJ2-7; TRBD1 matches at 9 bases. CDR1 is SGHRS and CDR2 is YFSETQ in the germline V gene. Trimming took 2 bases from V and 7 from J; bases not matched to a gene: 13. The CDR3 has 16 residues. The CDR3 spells CASSLHLGTGKGEQYF. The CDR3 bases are TGCGCCAGCAGCTTACACCTAGGGACAGGGAAAGGGGAGCAGTACTTC.

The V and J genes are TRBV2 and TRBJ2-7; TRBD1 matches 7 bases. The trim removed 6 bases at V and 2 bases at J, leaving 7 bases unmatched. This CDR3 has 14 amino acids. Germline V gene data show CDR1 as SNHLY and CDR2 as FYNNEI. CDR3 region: CASRYQGVTYEQYF. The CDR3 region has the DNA TGTGCCAGCAGGTATCAGGGGGTAACCTACGAGCAGTACTTC.

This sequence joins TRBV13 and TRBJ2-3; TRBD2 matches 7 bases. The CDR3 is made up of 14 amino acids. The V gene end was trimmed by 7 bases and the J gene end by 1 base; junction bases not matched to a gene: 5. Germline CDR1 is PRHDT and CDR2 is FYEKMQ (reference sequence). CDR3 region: CASKAGAGTDTQYF. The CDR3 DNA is TGTGCCAGCAAGGCGGGAGCCGGCACAGATACGCAGTATTTT.

Written as DNA, the CDR3 is TGTGCCAGCAGCTTAGGCGGGGATACAGATACGCAGTATTTT. This translates into CASSLGGDTDTQYF. This chain joins TRBV11-3 and TRBJ2-3, with TRBD2 as a possible D gene (6 bases). The V and J ends lost 1 base and 3 bases respectively, with 8 bases between them. Germline V gene lookup returns CDR1 SGHNT and CDR2 YENEEA. The CDR3 spans 14 residues.

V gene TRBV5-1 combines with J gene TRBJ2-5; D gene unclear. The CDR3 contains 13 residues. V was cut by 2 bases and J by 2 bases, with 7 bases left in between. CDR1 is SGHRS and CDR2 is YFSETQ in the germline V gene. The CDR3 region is CASSFLPQETQYF. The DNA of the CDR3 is TGCGCCAGCAGCTTCCTTCCGCAAGAGACCCAGTACTTC.

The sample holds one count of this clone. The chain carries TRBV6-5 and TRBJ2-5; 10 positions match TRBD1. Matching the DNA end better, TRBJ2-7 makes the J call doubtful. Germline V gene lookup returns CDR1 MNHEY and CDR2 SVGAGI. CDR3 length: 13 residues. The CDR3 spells CASRGQGRYEQYF. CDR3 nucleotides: TGTGCCAGCAGGGGACAGGGGCGCTACGAGCAGTACTTC.

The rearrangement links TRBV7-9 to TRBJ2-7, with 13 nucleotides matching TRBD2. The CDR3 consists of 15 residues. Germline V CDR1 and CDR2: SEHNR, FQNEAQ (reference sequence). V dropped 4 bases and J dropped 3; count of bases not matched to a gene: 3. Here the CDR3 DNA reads TGTGCCAGCAGCTACGGGACTAGCGGGATCTACGAGCAGTACTTC. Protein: CASSYGTSGIYEQYF.

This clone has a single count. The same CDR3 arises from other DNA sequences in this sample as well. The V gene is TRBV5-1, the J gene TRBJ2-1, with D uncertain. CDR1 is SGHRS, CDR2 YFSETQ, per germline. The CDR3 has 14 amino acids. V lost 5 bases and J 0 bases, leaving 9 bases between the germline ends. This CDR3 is CASSFGSSYNEQFF. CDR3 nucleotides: TGCGCCAGCAGTTTCGGTAGCTCCTACAATGAGCAGTTCTTC.

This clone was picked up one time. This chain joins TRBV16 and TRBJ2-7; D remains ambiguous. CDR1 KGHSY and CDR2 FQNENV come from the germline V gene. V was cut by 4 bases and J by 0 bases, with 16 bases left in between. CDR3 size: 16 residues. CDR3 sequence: CASSPQVAGPSYEQYF. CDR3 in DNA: TGTGCCAGCAGCCCCCAGGTGGCAGGACCCTCCTACGAGCAGTACTTC.

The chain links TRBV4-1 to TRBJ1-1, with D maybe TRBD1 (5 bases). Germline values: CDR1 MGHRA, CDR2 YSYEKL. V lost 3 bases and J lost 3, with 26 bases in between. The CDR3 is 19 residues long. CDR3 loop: CASSHQIKGRGSGYTEAFF. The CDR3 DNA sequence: TGCGCCAGCAGCCACCAAATTAAGGGACGGGGATCGGGGTACACTGAAGCTTTCTTT.

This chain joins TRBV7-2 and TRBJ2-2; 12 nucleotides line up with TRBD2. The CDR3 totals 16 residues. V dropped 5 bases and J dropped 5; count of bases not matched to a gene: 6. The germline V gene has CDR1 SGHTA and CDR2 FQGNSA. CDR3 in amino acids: CASSETSGSGTGELFF. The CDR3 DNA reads TGTGCCAGCAGCGAGACTAGCGGGAGTGGGACCGGGGAGCTGTTTTTT.

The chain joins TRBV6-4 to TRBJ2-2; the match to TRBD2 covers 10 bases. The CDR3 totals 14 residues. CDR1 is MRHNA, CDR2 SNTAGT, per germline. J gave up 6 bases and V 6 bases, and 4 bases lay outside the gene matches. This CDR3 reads CASSRTSGSGELFF. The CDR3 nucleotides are TGTGCCAGCAGCCGGACTAGCGGCTCCGGGGAGCTGTTTTTT.